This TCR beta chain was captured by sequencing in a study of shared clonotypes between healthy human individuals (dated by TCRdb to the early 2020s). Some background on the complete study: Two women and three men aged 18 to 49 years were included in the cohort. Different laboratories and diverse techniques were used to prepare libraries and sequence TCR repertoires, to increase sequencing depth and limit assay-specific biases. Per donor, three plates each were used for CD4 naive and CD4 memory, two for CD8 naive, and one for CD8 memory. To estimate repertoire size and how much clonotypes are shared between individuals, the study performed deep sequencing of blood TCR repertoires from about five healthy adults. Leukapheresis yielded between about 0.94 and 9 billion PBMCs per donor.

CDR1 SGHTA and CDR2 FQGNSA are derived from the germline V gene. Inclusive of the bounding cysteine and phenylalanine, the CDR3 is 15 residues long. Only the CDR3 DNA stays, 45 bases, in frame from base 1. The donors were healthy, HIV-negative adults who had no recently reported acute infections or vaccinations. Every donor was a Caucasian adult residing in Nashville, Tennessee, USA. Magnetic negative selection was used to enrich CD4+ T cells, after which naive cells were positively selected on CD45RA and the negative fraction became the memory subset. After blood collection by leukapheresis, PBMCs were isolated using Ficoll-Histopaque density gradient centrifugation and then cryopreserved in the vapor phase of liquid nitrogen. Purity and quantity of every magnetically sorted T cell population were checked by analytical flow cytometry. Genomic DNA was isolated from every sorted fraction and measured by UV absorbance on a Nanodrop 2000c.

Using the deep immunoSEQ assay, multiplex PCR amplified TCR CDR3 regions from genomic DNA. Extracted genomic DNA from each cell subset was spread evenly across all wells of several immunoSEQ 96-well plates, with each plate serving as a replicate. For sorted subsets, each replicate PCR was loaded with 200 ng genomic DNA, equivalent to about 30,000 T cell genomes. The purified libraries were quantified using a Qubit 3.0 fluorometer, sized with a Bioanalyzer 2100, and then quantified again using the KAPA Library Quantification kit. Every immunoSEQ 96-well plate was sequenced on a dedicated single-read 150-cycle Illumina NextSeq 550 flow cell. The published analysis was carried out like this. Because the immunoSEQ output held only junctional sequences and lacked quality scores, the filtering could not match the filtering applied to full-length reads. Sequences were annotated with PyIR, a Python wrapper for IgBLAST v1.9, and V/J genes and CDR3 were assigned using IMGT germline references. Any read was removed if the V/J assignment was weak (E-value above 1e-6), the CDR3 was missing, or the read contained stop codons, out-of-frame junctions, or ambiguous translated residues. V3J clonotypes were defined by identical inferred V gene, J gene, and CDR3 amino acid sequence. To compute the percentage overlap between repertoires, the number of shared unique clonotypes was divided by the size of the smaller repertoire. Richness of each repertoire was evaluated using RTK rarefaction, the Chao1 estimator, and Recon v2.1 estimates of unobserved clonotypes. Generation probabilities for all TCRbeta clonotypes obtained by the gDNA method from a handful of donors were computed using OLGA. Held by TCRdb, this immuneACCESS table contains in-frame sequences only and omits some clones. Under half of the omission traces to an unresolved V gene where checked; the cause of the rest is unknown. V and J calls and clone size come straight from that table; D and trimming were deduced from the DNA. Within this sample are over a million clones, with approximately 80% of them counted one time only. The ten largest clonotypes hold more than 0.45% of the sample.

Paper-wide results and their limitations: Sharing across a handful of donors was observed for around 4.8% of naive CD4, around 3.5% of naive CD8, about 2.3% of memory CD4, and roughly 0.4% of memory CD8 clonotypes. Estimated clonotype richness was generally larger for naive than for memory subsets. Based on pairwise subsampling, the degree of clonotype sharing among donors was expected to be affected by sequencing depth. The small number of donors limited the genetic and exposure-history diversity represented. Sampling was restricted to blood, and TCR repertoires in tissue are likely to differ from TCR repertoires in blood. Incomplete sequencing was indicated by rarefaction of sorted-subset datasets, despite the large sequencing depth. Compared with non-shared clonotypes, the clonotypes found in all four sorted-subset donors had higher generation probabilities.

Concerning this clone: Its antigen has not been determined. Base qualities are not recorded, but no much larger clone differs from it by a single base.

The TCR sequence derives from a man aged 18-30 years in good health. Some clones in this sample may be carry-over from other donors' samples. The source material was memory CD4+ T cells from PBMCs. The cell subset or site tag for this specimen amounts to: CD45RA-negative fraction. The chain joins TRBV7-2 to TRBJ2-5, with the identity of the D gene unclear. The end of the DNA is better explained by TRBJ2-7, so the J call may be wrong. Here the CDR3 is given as CASSFLRYSPYEQYF. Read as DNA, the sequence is TGTGCCAGCAGTTTCCTCCGCTACTCACCCTACGAGCAGTACTTC.